Described below is a single T cell receptor (beta chain) sequence and its context. The data are from a study of blood T cell repertoires in COVID-19. Study information: Acute and convalescent COVID-19 specimens originated in the United States, Italy and Spain. PBMCs, B-cell-depleted T cells, or T cells provided the cDNA or gDNA that made up the material.

This CDR3 has 13 amino acids. The germline gives CDR1 MNHNS, CDR2 SASEGT. Trimming cost V 3 bases and J 6 bases; bases outside gene matches: 1. In the original processing: Cell counts per sample came from amplifying reference gene primers. Data came from immunoSEQ multiplex PCR; TCRdb stores just in-frame clones and leaves some out. The D gene and trimming were derived from the DNA, and the V and J assignments and clone size from that table. This table has approximately 17,000 clones, roughly 87% appearing once. The gene calls are TRBV6-1 and TRBJ1-5; 8 bases are a match to TRBD1. Material: peripheral blood. This TCR was recovered from a human donor in a cohort sampled during active COVID-19. DNA for the CDR3: TGTGCCAGCAGTGACACAGGGGGTCAGCCCCAGCATTTT. Amino acids: CASSDTGGQPQHF.